This TCR beta chain appears in the sequencing data of a study of blood T cell repertoires in COVID-19. Study details: The United States, Italy and Spain supplied acute and convalescent COVID-19 samples.

As handled by the study authors: It was from reference gene primer amplification that nucleated cell counts were estimated. The protocol was immunoSEQ multiplex PCR, while the TCRdb copy is restricted to in-frame clones and leaves out a portion. The V and J calls and the clone size are those of that table, but D and trimming were determined from the DNA. The sample records 200,000 to 300,000 clones, around 80% being singletons. Germline V gene lookup returns CDR1 GTSNPN and CDR2 SVGIG (reference sequence). V was cut by 3 bases and J by 4 bases, with 18 bases left in between. This CDR3 is built from 15 residues.

The chain is built from TRBV30 and TRBJ1-2; weak D call: TRBD1 (5 bases). Source material: peripheral blood. The sequence was collected from a human donor in a cohort sampled during active COVID-19. CDR3 protein: CAWRPSGTLGYGYTF. The CDR3 DNA reads as TGTGCCTGGAGACCTAGTGGGACTTTAGGCTATGGCTACACCTTC.